Given below is one TCR beta chain in context. No antigen is known for it. Sample donors were healthy Caucasian individuals that came from Russia, aged 6 to 90. These data originate in a study of blood T cells in healthy people across ages. Germline V gene sequence: CDR1 SGHTA, CDR2 FQGNSA. CDR3 length: 15 amino acids. The ends lost 1 base at V and 9 bases at J; junction bases unmatched: 4. It was with a sample-barcoded 5' primer and a J-beta primer mix that a second PCR of roughly 7 to 12 cycles was run. Any given sample supplied a minimum of 3 million CDR3-containing paired-end reads. TCRdb recomputed calls from the 5' RACE reads with MiXCR, one row per CDR3 protein. Of some 760,000 distinct CDR3 sequences listed, approximately 25% are singletons. Regarding the study as a whole: Strong correlation was found linking TCR beta diversity to naive T cell percentage.

The sample also formed part of further work on T cells of mothers and their children. That publication notes: Related mother-child pairs shared slightly more overlap than unrelated pairs, but the difference was non-significant.

The rearrangement links TRBV7-2 to TRBJ1-6; 9 nucleotides align to TRBD1. The sample taken for sequencing was blood. The receptor was isolated from a boy younger than 18 in good health. Here the CDR3 reads CASSLGTGAGSPLHF. The CDR3 DNA follows: TGTGCCAGCAGCTTAGGGACAGGGGCAGGTTCACCCCTCCACTTT.